Listed here is a single TCR beta chain. What it recognizes is unknown. This entry is derived from a study of T cell responses to AZD1222 COVID-19 vaccine. CDR3 length equals 16 residues. Produced via immunoSEQ multiplex PCR; TCRdb's table is partial and in-frame only. Among about 97,000 clones, approximately 91% were seen once, and the ten largest hold 7.5%. Findings and caveats of the study: The span of vaccine-associated CD4 TCRs extended across spike, with dominance at 160-218 and 743-854.

Sample: peripheral blood, taken on day 0 of AZD1222 vaccination. This sequence originates from an adult in good health. J is TRBJ2-3 and V is TRBV21-1. TRBV21-1 is recorded as a pseudogene. The CDR3 coding sequence is TGTGCCAGCAGCTCGCGCAGGGGGAGGGTTCCAGATACGCAGTATTTT. Translating gives CASSSRRGRVPDTQYF.